These 10 T cell receptor beta chains were sequenced from one sample in a study of blood T cell repertoires in COVID-19. Libraries were prepared by immunoSEQ multiplex PCR; TCRdb keeps only in-frame clonotypes and omits some of them. The sample includes tens of thousands of clones, over 70% of them seen just once. The sample consisted of peripheral blood. The origin of the receptors is a woman aged 50 to 60 with active or convalescent COVID-19.

The chain is built from TRBV3-1 (or the pseudogene TRBV3-2) and TRBJ1-3, with D unclear. CDR3 length: 15 residues. Trimming removed 0 bases at V and 4 bases at J, with 10 bases between. CDR1 LGHDT and CDR2 YNNKEL come from the germline V gene (reference sequence). The CDR3 reads CASSQDFGVGNTIYF. The CDR3 DNA reads as TGTGCCAGCAGCCAAGATTTCGGGGTCGGAAACACCATATATTTT.

This clone was detected only once. This chain links TRBV5-1 with TRBJ2-1; D might be TRBD2 (6 bases). Germline V gene sequence: CDR1 SGHRS, CDR2 YFSETQ. Trimming stripped 4 bases from V and 6 bases from J, with 20 bases between. The CDR3 spans 16 residues. Here the CDR3 reads CASSGGRLADPNEQFF. DNA for the CDR3: TGCGCCAGCAGCGGGGGGAGGTTAGCGGATCCCAATGAGCAGTTCTTC.

The CDR3 sequence: CASGGLAGSYEQYF. Here the CDR3 DNA reads TGTGCCTCCGGCGGTCTAGCGGGTTCCTACGAGCAGTACTTC. The chain carries TRBV27 and TRBJ2-7; 8 nucleotides match TRBD2. CDR1 is MNHEY and CDR2 is SMNVEV in the germline V gene (reference sequence). Trimming took 11 bases from V and 1 from J; bases not matched to a gene: 10. This CDR3 contains 14 residues.

This rearrangement joins TRBV5-1 to TRBJ2-1, with TRBD1 matching over 8 bases. This CDR3 contains 16 residues. Germline values: CDR1 SGHRS, CDR2 YFSETQ. Trimming at V came to 4 bases and at J to 6 bases, leaving 12 bases not matched to a gene. The CDR3 DNA sequence: TGCGCCAGCAGCACTAGGACAGGGCTAGGGAGCAATGAGCAGTTCTTC. Translated: CASSTRTGLGSNEQFF.

CDR3 loop: CASSLDDRKNSPLHF. As DNA, the CDR3 is TGCGCCAGCAGCTTGGATGACAGAAAAAATTCACCCCTCCACTTT. The chain links TRBV5-1 to TRBJ1-6, with D possibly matching TRBD1 (5 bases). Germline CDR1 and CDR2: SGHRS and YFSETQ. V was clipped by 0 bases and J by 7 bases, with 11 bases between them. The CDR3 runs 15 residues.

The V call is TRBV6-1, the J call TRBJ1-1; D is possibly TRBD1 (6 bases). The CDR3 is 15 amino acids. Germline V CDR1 and CDR2: MNHNS, SASEGT. V lost 2 bases to trimming and J lost 2 bases, with 12 bases between them. The CDR3 region has the DNA TGTGCCAGCAGTGAATCCCTACAGGGAAACACTGAAGCTTTCTTT. Translated: CASSESLQGNTEAFF.

V usage is TRBV14 and J usage is TRBJ2-5; D unclear. Germline lookup yields CDR1 SGHDN and CDR2 FVKESK. The V end lost 0 bases, the J end lost 5 bases, and 7 bases lay between the germline ends. CDR3 length: 13 residues. Here the CDR3 DNA reads TGTGCCAGCAGCCAAGATCCCAGGGAGACCCAGTACTTC. Its translation: CASSQDPRETQYF.

This chain uses TRBV30 with TRBJ2-5; D is possibly TRBD2 (6 bases). Germline V CDR1 and CDR2: GTSNPN, SVGIG (reference sequence). The CDR3 spans 16 residues. Trimming took 2 bases from V and 7 from J, leaving 23 bases between them. In DNA, the CDR3 is TGTGCCTGGAGTAAGGGGAGTTTGCGCGGGACTGGGACCCAGTACTTC. As protein: CAWSKGSLRGTGTQYF.

V usage is TRBV25-1 and J usage is TRBJ2-1, with D perhaps TRBD1 (5 bases). The germline V and J ends were trimmed by 10 bases and 3 bases, with 13 bases remaining between them. The CDR3 is made up of 13 amino acids. Germline loops: CDR1 MGHDK, CDR2 SYGVNS. The CDR3 sequence is CAIRTDNYNEQFF. As DNA, the CDR3 is TGTGCCATTCGTACGGACAACTACAATGAGCAGTTCTTC.

The chain joins TRBV18 to TRBJ1-1; the D gene is possibly TRBD1 (5 bases). The CDR3 contains 15 residues. Trimming shortened V by 2 bases and J by 3 bases, and 13 bases separated the two germline ends. The V gene's germline CDR1 is KGHSH and CDR2 LQKENI. CDR3 loop: CASSPNRQGDTEAFF. CDR3 DNA sequence: TGTGCCAGCTCACCAAACCGCCAGGGCGACACTGAAGCTTTCTTT.